The next 3 T cell receptor beta chains were all read from a single sample in a study of T cell responses to AZD1222 COVID-19 vaccine. The table came from immunoSEQ multiplex PCR; TCRdb's copy has only in-frame clones and leaves some out. The sample contains around 83,000 clones, about 88% of which appear only once. The sequences come from peripheral blood, collected on day 0 of AZD1222 vaccination. Source of these receptors: an adult in good health.

The chain couples TRBV6-6 to TRBJ1-1; TRBD1 matches at 9 bases. The J segment lost 5 bases and the V segment lost 5 bases, leaving 9 bases of the junction unmatched. Germline CDR1 MNHNY, CDR2 SVGAGI (reference sequence). CDR3 length equals 15 residues. Here the CDR3 reads CASSPQGARMTEAFF. Written as DNA, the CDR3 is TGTGCCAGCAGTCCACAGGGGGCCCGGATGACTGAAGCTTTCTTT.

The chain uses TRBV6-5 and TRBJ2-7; D possibly corresponds to TRBD1 (5 bases). Germline values: CDR1 MNHEY, CDR2 SVGAGI. V was shortened by 0 bases and J by 0 bases, with 12 bases between the two germline ends. This CDR3 region has 16 residues. CDR3 DNA: TGTGCCAGCAGTTACTCGGCAGGGTTGGGCTCCTACGAGCAGTACTTC. Its translation is CASSYSAGLGSYEQYF.

This sequence joins TRBV12-3 or TRBV12-4 and TRBJ1-6; D gene ambiguous. Trimming left V 3 bases short and J 9 bases short, with 9 bases between. This CDR3 comprises 13 residues. In DNA, the CDR3 is TGTGCCAGCAGTTTGTCGAGTTCTTCACCCCTCCACTTT. Residues: CASSLSSSSPLHF.